Shown below are 10 T cell receptor beta chains from a single sample sequenced in a study of blood T cell repertoires in COVID-19. The data were produced by immunoSEQ multiplex PCR, yet TCRdb's version contains in-frame clones alone and is incomplete. The profile shows about 26,000 clones, 85% to 90% of them singletons. The sequenced material came from peripheral blood. These receptors were taken from a man between 65 and 80 years old with acute or convalescent COVID-19.

Written as DNA, the CDR3 is TGTGCCAGCAGGCTTCAGGGAGGAGGTGAAAAACTGTTTTTT. It codes for CASRLQGGGEKLFF. The V and J genes are TRBV27 and TRBJ1-4, with D possibly being TRBD1 (5 bases). CDR1 and CDR2 from the germline V gene are MNHEY and SMNVEV (reference sequence). CDR3 size: 14 residues. V shed 6 bases and J shed 7 bases, with 15 bases lying between them.

The chain employs TRBV19 and TRBJ2-1; D is ambiguous. The V gene's germline CDR1 is LNHDA and CDR2 SQIVND (reference sequence). V lost 7 bases and J lost 2, with 15 bases in between. The CDR3 contains 15 residues. This CDR3 reads CASNFETATYNEQFF. The CDR3 coding sequence is TGTGCCAGTAATTTCGAGACTGCGACCTACAATGAGCAGTTCTTC. Full variable domain (outside the CDR3, taken from reference TRBV19 and TRBJ2-1): DGGITQSPKYLFRKEGQNVTLSCEQNLNHDAMYWYRQDPGQGLRLIYYSQIVNDFQKGDIAEGYSVSREKKESFPLTVTSAQKNPTAFYLCASNFETATYNEQFFGPGTRLTVL.

The chain has TRBV2 and TRBJ1-1; 10 positions match TRBD1. J was trimmed by 8 bases and V by 6 bases; bases with no gene match: 3. Germline assignment: CDR1 SNHLY and CDR2 FYNNEI. The CDR3 is made up of 12 amino acids. CDR3 loop: CASRGTGEEAFF. Here the CDR3 DNA reads TGTGCCAGCAGGGGGACAGGGGAAGAAGCTTTCTTT.

The chain uses TRBV11-3 and TRBJ2-7; 7 bases line up with TRBD1. Germline CDR1 is SGHNT and CDR2 is YENEEA. The CDR3 runs 14 residues. The V gene end was trimmed by 4 bases and the J gene end by 2 bases; junction bases not matched to a gene: 5. Here the CDR3 reads CASSSRTGAYEQYF. The CDR3 DNA follows: TGTGCCAGCAGCTCCCGGACAGGAGCCTACGAGCAGTACTTC.

V usage is TRBV6-2 or TRBV6-3 and J usage is TRBJ2-4; D remains unclear. Germline-derived CDR1 and CDR2 are MNHEY and SVGEGT. This CDR3 is built from 15 residues. Trimming took 5 bases from V and 1 from J, leaving 12 bases between them. CDR3 DNA: TGTGCCAGCAGTGCTCTCAACTTCGCCAAAAACATTCAGTACTTC. This codes for CASSALNFAKNIQYF.

The J gene is TRBJ2-1, the V gene TRBV6-2 or TRBV6-3; 7 bases line up with TRBD1. J was trimmed by 7 bases and V by 2 bases; bases with no gene match: 8. There are 15 residues in the CDR3. CDR1 is MNHEY, CDR2 SVGEGT, per germline. As DNA, the CDR3 is TGTGCCAGCAGTTACACAGGGGCACGGCGTAATGAGCAGTTCTTC. It is translated as CASSYTGARRNEQFF.

The rearrangement joins TRBV6-1 to TRBJ1-5; TRBD1 agrees at 7 bases. The CDR3 length is 17 residues. After removal of 2 bases from V and 7 bases from J, the junction contained 14 bases not matched to a gene. CDR1 is MNHNS and CDR2 is SASEGT in the germline V gene. The CDR3 nucleotides are TGTGCCAGCAGTGAACAAACAGGGGTTTCTGTTTTGCAGCCCCAGCATTTT. This translates into CASSEQTGVSVLQPQHF.

The chain joins TRBV28 to TRBJ1-1; perhaps TRBD1 as D (5 bases). Germline values: CDR1 MDHEN, CDR2 SYDVKM. Trimming removed 6 bases from V and 0 bases from J, with 17 bases in between. CDR3 size: 16 residues. The CDR3 sequence: CASSLTVINLNTEAFF. CDR3 in DNA: TGTGCCAGCAGCCTGACAGTCATCAACTTGAACACTGAAGCTTTCTTT.

This chain connects TRBV6-1 to TRBJ1-3; D call uncertain. Germline V CDR1 and CDR2: MNHNS, SASEGT. The length of the CDR3 is 13 residues. V dropped 2 bases and J dropped 4 bases, with 6 bases sitting between them. Here the CDR3 DNA reads TGTGCCAGCAGTGAAACGCGAGGAAACACCATATATTTT. Translating gives CASSETRGNTIYF.

This sequence joins TRBV2 and TRBJ2-1; TRBD2 might be the D (6 bases). CDR3 length equals 15 residues. Trimming removed 4 bases at V and 3 bases at J, with 13 bases between. Germline values: CDR1 SNHLY, CDR2 FYNNEI. CDR3 sequence: CASSARDSNYNEQFF. CDR3 in DNA: TGTGCCAGCAGTGCCCGGGACTCGAACTACAATGAGCAGTTCTTC. The full variable domain, its missing parts supplied by reference TRBV2 and TRBJ2-1, is EPEVTQTPSHQVTQMGQEVILRCVPISNHLYFYWYRQILGQKVEFLVSFYNNEISEKSEIFDDQFSVERPDGSNFTLKIRSTKLEDSAMYFCASSARDSNYNEQFFGPGTRLTVL.